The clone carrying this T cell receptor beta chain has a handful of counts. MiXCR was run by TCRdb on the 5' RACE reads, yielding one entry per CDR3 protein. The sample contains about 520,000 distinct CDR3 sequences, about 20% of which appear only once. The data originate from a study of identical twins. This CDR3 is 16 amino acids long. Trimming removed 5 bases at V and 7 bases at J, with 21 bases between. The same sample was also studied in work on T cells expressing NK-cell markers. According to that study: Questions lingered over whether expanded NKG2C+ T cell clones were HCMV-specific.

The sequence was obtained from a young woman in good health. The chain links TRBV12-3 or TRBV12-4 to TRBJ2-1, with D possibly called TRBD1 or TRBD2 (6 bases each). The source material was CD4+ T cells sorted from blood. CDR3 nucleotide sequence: TGTGCCAGCAGTCCTCTGGGGGGCAGATGGGTGAATGAGCAGTTCTTC. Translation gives CASSPLGGRWVNEQFF.